Sequencing of this T cell receptor beta chain was carried out in a study of tissue T cells after allogeneic stem cell transplantation. Overall study findings and caveats: The study did not identify alloreactive or antigen-specific tissue TCRs, and some clones might be persisting host cells. Few T cell clones were shared across patients, but motif clusters showed tissue-specific shared signatures.

TCRbeta CDR3 was sequenced at survey depth with template counts. Sequenced by immunoSEQ multiplex PCR; TCRdb stores in-frame clones only, minus some. The table has just under 7,500 clones, around 68% seen once. V was clipped by 1 base and J by 5 bases, with 10 bases between them. This CDR3 has 14 residues. Germline-derived CDR1 and CDR2 are SGHSA and FRNQAP. This clone was seen just once. Its antigen is currently unknown. The germline and genes are mouse ones. The read falls 1 residue short of the CDR3 end, and the missing part is taken from the germline J gene. Sample: blood. The V gene is TRBV16, the J gene TRBJ2-5, with D possibly being TRBD2 (5 bases). The receptor was derived from a female BALB/c mouse in good health. Mouse strain MHC haplotype: H2-d. The sequenced CDR3 bases are TGTGCAAGCAGCTTAGTCTGGGAGCGAGACACCCAGTAC. Translation: CASSLVWERDTQY. The CDR3 in full is CASSLVWERDTQYF.